Listed below are T cell receptor beta chains from one sample, sequenced in a study of blood T cell repertoires in COVID-19. Sequencing used immunoSEQ multiplex PCR; TCRdb keeps in-frame clones, though not all of them. This table holds tens of thousands of clones, about 83% found once. The sample comprised peripheral blood. The receptors were sampled from a woman aged 80 or older with acute or convalescent COVID-19. The CDR3 runs from the conserved cysteine through the conserved F or W. Fields, in order: V gene, J gene, D gene, clone size, CDR3 protein, CDR3 DNA. The D gene is left open where the match is weak. Clone size, where shown, is once, few, many, or a class for clones that have expanded.

TRBV5-1	TRBJ2-5	.	.	CASSPDGLGAETQYF	TGCGCCAGCAGCCCTGATGGGCTGGGGGCAGAGACCCAGTACTTC
TRBV7-2	TRBJ1-5	.	.	CASSLWHNQPQHF	TGTGCCAGCAGCTTATGGCACAATCAGCCCCAGCATTTT
TRBV5-1	TRBJ2-2	TRBD2	few	CASSPLAGENTGELFF	TGCGCCAGCAGCCCACTAGCGGGAGAGAACACCGGGGAGCTGTTTTTT
TRBV19	TRBJ1-1	TRBD1	.	CASSITPGQGNTEAFF	TGTGCCAGTAGTATCACCCCGGGACAGGGAAACACTGAAGCTTTCTTT
TRBV7-8	TRBJ1-4	.	.	CASSLGWQTNEKLFF	TGTGCCAGCAGCTTAGGTTGGCAGACTAATGAAAAACTGTTTTTT
TRBV6-5	TRBJ2-7	TRBD2	.	CASCTREGIYEQYF	TGTGCCAGCTGCACCCGGGAGGGGATTTACGAGCAGTACTTC
TRBV7-9	TRBJ2-1	.	once	CASSEDYTSYNEQFF	TGTGCCAGCAGCGAGGACTATACCTCCTACAATGAGCAGTTCTTC
TRBV2	TRBJ2-6	TRBD1	.	CASSRDRAAGANVLTF	TGTGCCAGCAGCCGGGACAGGGCAGCTGGGGCCAACGTCCTGACTTTC
TRBV6-4	TRBJ2-3	TRBD1	.	CASSGRGLSDTQYF	TGTGCCAGCAGTGGAAGGGGGCTATCGGATACGCAGTATTTT
TRBV11-1	TRBJ2-2	.	.	CASSLEEGTGELFF	TGTGCCAGCAGCTTGGAGGAAGGCACCGGGGAGCTGTTTTTT
TRBV11-2	TRBJ2-4	TRBD1	.	CASSLVGGTGSQFQYF	TGTGCCAGCAGCTTAGTTGGTGGGACAGGGTCCCAATTTCAGTACTTC
TRBV14	TRBJ2-2	.	few	CASRDGARANTGELFF	TGTGCCAGCAGGGATGGGGCCAGGGCGAACACCGGGGAGCTGTTTTTT
TRBV19	TRBJ2-3	TRBD2	.	CASSTGLAGRSDTQYF	TGTGCCAGTAGTACCGGACTAGCGGGACGCTCAGATACGCAGTATTTT
TRBV3-1/TRBV3-2	TRBJ2-5	TRBD2	.	CASSHAFRLAGVGETQYF	TGTGCCAGCAGCCACGCCTTCCGACTAGCGGGAGTAGGAGAGACCCAGTACTTC
TRBV4-1	TRBJ1-4	.	.	CASSPQAWGEEKLFF	TGCGCCAGCAGCCCCCAGGCGTGGGGGGAGGAAAAACTGTTTTTT
TRBV12-3/TRBV12-4	TRBJ2-5	TRBD2	.	CASGGRSGETQYF	TGTGCCAGCGGCGGGAGGAGCGGAGAGACCCAGTACTTC
TRBV5-1	TRBJ1-3	TRBD1	.	CASSNDRAATGNTIYF	TGCGCCAGCAGCAACGACAGGGCGGCGACTGGAAACACCATATATTTT
TRBV11-2	TRBJ1-3	.	once	CASSLYRVSGNTIYF	TGTGCCAGCAGCTTGTACAGGGTCTCTGGAAACACCATATATTTT
TRBV7-9	TRBJ2-5	.	few	CASSGLLETQYF	TGTGCCAGCAGCGGCCTCCTCGAGACCCAGTACTTC
TRBV19	TRBJ2-3	.	once	CASSIDKGDTQYF	TGTGCCAGTAGTATAGATAAGGGGGACACGCAGTATTTT
TRBV3-1/TRBV3-2	TRBJ1-5	.	.	CASSQDFGTGDQPQHF	TGTGCCAGCAGCCAAGATTTCGGTACAGGCGATCAGCCCCAGCATTTT
TRBV7-8	TRBJ2-3	TRBD2	.	CASSHRGGTGTDTQYF	TGTGCCAGCAGCCATCGGGGGGGGACGGGCACAGATACGCAGTATTTT
TRBV6-6	TRBJ1-2	.	.	CASSSVLQGGDGYTF	TGTGCCAGCAGTTCCGTCTTACAGGGTGGGGATGGCTACACCTTC
TRBV28	TRBJ2-5	.	.	CASIGGLVSWETQYF	TGTGCCAGCATTGGGGGGTTGGTGTCATGGGAGACCCAGTACTTC
TRBV3-1/TRBV3-2	TRBJ2-1	TRBD2	.	CASSQGGGRGTNEQFF	TGTGCCAGCAGCCAAGGTGGCGGGAGGGGGACTAATGAGCAGTTCTTC
TRBV10-1	TRBJ2-1	.	.	CASSGAYNEQFF	TGCGCCAGCTCCGGGGCCTACAATGAGCAGTTCTTC
TRBV24-1	TRBJ1-5	.	.	CATSVGQGDQPQHF	TGTGCCACCAGCGTGGGTCAAGGGGATCAGCCCCAGCATTTT
TRBV3-1/TRBV3-2	TRBJ2-2	TRBD2	few	CASSPKSRDYVRVGELFF	TGTGCCAGCAGCCCGAAGTCACGGGACTATGTCAGGGTCGGGGAGCTGTTTTTT
TRBV20-1	TRBJ1-1	.	.	CSAFTGWEAFF	TGCAGTGCTTTTACAGGGTGGGAAGCTTTCTTT
TRBV3-1/TRBV3-2	TRBJ2-7	.	.	CASSQDRGYSYEQYF	TGTGCCAGCAGCCAAGATAGGGGCTACTCCTACGAGCAGTACTTC
TRBV10-3	TRBJ2-2	.	.	CAISRAPGELFF	TGTGCCATCAGTAGAGCTCCGGGGGAGCTGTTTTTT
TRBV5-5	TRBJ2-2	.	.	CASSLQNTGELFF	TGTGCCAGCAGCTTACAGAACACCGGGGAGCTGTTTTTT
TRBV6-5	TRBJ2-3	TRBD2	.	CASIKGLASDTQYF	TGTGCCAGCATCAAGGGACTAGCTTCGGATACGCAGTATTTT
TRBV29-1	TRBJ2-1	TRBD2	.	CSVERLAGDNEQFF	TGCAGCGTTGAAAGACTAGCGGGAGACAATGAGCAGTTCTTC
TRBV28	TRBJ2-7	TRBD2	.	CASRLPGLAGDEQYF	TGTGCCAGCAGGCTACCGGGACTAGCGGGAGACGAGCAGTACTTC
TRBV7-2	TRBJ1-2	.	few	CASSFGNSYGYTF	TGTGCCAGCAGCTTCGGCAACAGCTATGGCTACACCTTC
TRBV7-2	TRBJ2-7	.	.	CASSVSSYEQYF	TGTGCCAGCAGCGTGAGCTCCTACGAGCAGTACTTC
TRBV7-8	TRBJ1-4	TRBD1	.	CASSPVPGQHLFSTNEKLFF	TGTGCCAGCAGCCCAGTGCCGGGACAGCACCTCTTTTCAACTAATGAAAAACTGTTTTTT